This T cell receptor beta chain derives from a study of blood T cell repertoires in COVID-19. The overall study: Collection of acute and convalescent COVID-19 samples took place in the United States, Italy and Spain. From T cells, B-cell-depleted T cells, or PBMCs came the material, which was cDNA or gDNA.

Germline V gene data show CDR1 as MNHEY and CDR2 as SMNVEV (reference sequence). The CDR3 sequence is 15 residues long. The V gene end was trimmed by 4 bases and the J gene end by 0 bases; junction bases not matched to a gene: 5. Authors' analysis steps: Estimated nucleated cell counts came from reference gene primer amplification. Data came from immunoSEQ multiplex PCR; TCRdb stores just in-frame clones and leaves some out. For V, J and clone size, that table is used; D and trimming come from the DNA. Of hundreds of thousands of clones listed, around 92% are singletons. This sequence joins TRBV27 and TRBJ1-2, with TRBD1 matching 7 bases. The sample was peripheral blood. The receptor comes from a man between 40 and 49 years old with acute or convalescent COVID-19. The CDR3 spells CASSSVGTANYGYTF. CDR3 nucleotides: TGTGCCAGCAGTTCCGTTGGGACAGCTAACTATGGCTACACCTTC.